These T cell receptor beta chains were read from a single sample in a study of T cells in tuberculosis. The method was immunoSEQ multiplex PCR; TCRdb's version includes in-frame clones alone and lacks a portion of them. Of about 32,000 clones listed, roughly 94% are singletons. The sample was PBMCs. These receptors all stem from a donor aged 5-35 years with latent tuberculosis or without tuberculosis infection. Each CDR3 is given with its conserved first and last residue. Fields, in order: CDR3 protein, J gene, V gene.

CDR3: CASSVGQGMGEQYF
J: TRBJ2-7
V: TRBV5-1

CDR3: CAWTPRGGASEQYF
J: TRBJ2-7
V: TRBV30

CDR3: CASSFGGTNTGELFF
J: TRBJ2-2
V: TRBV27

CDR3: CASSLYLGTGTQETQYF
J: TRBJ2-5
V: TRBV28

CDR3: CASSTYVAPGSYTF
J: TRBJ1-2
V: TRBV19

CDR3: CASSLGGVNEKLFF
J: TRBJ1-4
V: TRBV7-9

CDR3: CASSKTGPGPQHF
J: TRBJ1-5
V: TRBV19

CDR3: CASSRDNYQPQHF
J: TRBJ1-5
V: TRBV11-2

CDR3: CASSLQRDYNEQFF
J: TRBJ2-1
V: TRBV7-3

CDR3: CSVAPGQRGEQYF
J: TRBJ2-7
V: TRBV29-1

CDR3: CASSPNYYRDRSGNTIYF
J: TRBJ1-3
V: TRBV5-6

CDR3: CASSQTGDEQFF
J: TRBJ2-1
V: TRBV7-9

CDR3: CASSRGAYNEQFF
J: TRBJ2-1
V: TRBV5-1

CDR3: CARQRQGESQETQYF
J: TRBJ2-5
V: TRBV6-5

CDR3: CSILSGGISGNTIYF
J: TRBJ1-3
V: TRBV29-1

CDR3: CASSEPTERNRDEQYF
J: TRBJ2-7
V: TRBV6-1

CDR3: CASSRPLDRGYEQYF
J: TRBJ2-7
V: TRBV4-1

CDR3: CASSLAGRFSEAFF
J: TRBJ1-1
V: TRBV5-6

CDR3: CASSRTGNDEQFF
J: TRBJ2-1
V: TRBV5-4

CDR3: CASSLFSSGGETQYF
J: TRBJ2-5
V: TRBV5-1

CDR3: CASSDSLRGSYNEQFF
J: TRBJ2-1
V: TRBV6-4

CDR3: CASSEPEGMNTEAFF
J: TRBJ1-1
V: TRBV2

CDR3: CAWVLRVPYSGANVLTF
J: TRBJ2-6
V: TRBV5-4

CDR3: CAWSHVGTIGRDTQYF
J: TRBJ2-3
V: TRBV30

CDR3: CASSQAAGSGSYEQYF
J: TRBJ2-7
V: TRBV4-2

CDR3: CASSLSRDTEAFF
J: TRBJ1-1
V: TRBV27

CDR3: CASSLHGSGYNEQFF
J: TRBJ2-1
V: TRBV5-4

CDR3: CAISAGGNYEQYF
J: TRBJ2-7
V: TRBV10-3

CDR3: CASRPVGQGKEKLFF
J: TRBJ1-4
V: TRBV28

CDR3: CASSYSGVGTEAFF
J: TRBJ1-1
V: TRBV7-2

CDR3: CATSRDVPGDRGGVETQYF
J: TRBJ2-5
V: TRBV15

CDR3: CASSLGVGSYNEQFF
J: TRBJ2-1
V: TRBV11-2

CDR3: CASSVTARSSYEQYF
J: TRBJ2-7
V: TRBV7-9

CDR3: CSVEVVGEPQHF
J: TRBJ1-5
V: TRBV29-1

CDR3: CASRVISGISYEQYF
J: TRBJ2-7
V: TRBV28

CDR3: CASSSGGGFEKLFF
J: TRBJ1-4
V: TRBV6-5

CDR3: CASSRTGRSYNEQFF
J: TRBJ2-1
V: TRBV6-5

CDR3: CASRSSGSYGYTF
J: TRBJ1-2
V: TRBV27

CDR3: CASSPQGGTEAFF
J: TRBJ1-1
V: TRBV13

CDR3: CASRTDEASGRVSYEQYF
J: TRBJ2-7
V: TRBV11-2

CDR3: CASSQGQGDQPQHF
J: TRBJ1-5
V: TRBV18

CDR3: CASSKAAVETQYF
J: TRBJ2-5
V: TRBV2

CDR3: CASSVWMAGNEQFF
J: TRBJ2-1
V: TRBV7-8

CDR3: CASSIRGLGRSGANVLTF
J: TRBJ2-6
V: TRBV28

CDR3: CASSQTRYGYTF
J: TRBJ1-2
V: TRBV11-2

CDR3: CASSLSSGANVLTF
J: TRBJ2-6
V: TRBV7-2

CDR3: CASSSPGRVTNYGYTF
J: TRBJ1-2
V: TRBV28